One sample yielded the 15 T cell receptor beta chains listed below, sequenced in a study of CD8+ T cells in alopecia areata. Combined cutaneous lymph node cells underwent sorting by CD4, CD8alpha, NKG2D, NKG2ACE and additional markers. RNA was isolated and reverse transcribed to cDNA, the sequencing template. Clones were sequenced by immunoSEQ multiplex PCR, and TCRdb holds only the in-frame ones, with some missing. The sample holds about 300,000 clones, and no clone turns up only once. The specimen was CD4+ T cells sorted from a lymph node. Receptors originate from a C3H/HeJ mouse with alopecia areata. The strain's MHC: H2-k.

This clone was recorded a few times. Gene and germline names: mouse. The read finishes 4 residues shy of the CDR3 end, and the germline J gene is used to complete it. Other DNA sequences within the sample encode an identical CDR3. This chain uses TRBV13-3 with TRBJ2-7; TRBD1 matches 7 bases. Germline V lookup: CDR1 NNHDY, CDR2 SYVADS. The CDR3 covers 14 residues. The V and J ends lost 4 bases and 0 bases, in that order; junction bases with no gene match: 4. This chain's CDR3 is CASSPDRVSYEQYF. CDR3 bases read: TGTGCCAGCAGTCCTGACAGGGTCTCCTAT.

For this clone: Mouse names are used for the genes. From the germline J gene comes the end of the CDR3, since the read stops 4 residues before it. This chain uses TRBV17 with TRBJ2-1; the D gene is possibly TRBD2 (5 bases). With 1 base removed from V and 4 bases from J, the gap between germline ends came to 5 bases. This CDR3 is built from 13 residues. Per the germline V gene, CDR1 is MNHDT and CDR2 is YYDKIL. The CDR3 spells CASSRAGYAEQFF. CDR3 bases read: TGTGCTAGCAGTAGAGCTGGGTATGCT.

Notes on this clone: Genes here carry mouse names. The CDR3 goes on 4 residues after the read ends, and that part is filled in from the germline J gene. The J gene is TRBJ2-2, the V gene TRBV13-1; 12 nucleotides align to TRBD1. The CDR3 covers 18 residues. V trimming: 3 bases; J trimming: 4 bases; junction bases outside the gene matches: 10. CDR1 is NSHNY and CDR2 is SYGAGN in the germline V gene. CDR3 DNA (partial): TGTGCCAGCAGTGGCCCGGGACAGGGGGCGCGGGGCACCGGG. It is translated as CASSGPGQGARGTG. The entire CDR3 protein reads CASSGPGQGARGTGQLYF.

Concerning this clone itself: The gene symbols are mouse symbols. Sequencing ends 4 residues short of the CDR3 end; the germline J gene provides the rest. This rearrangement joins TRBV13-1 to TRBJ1-2; 8 bases are a match to TRBD1. The length of the CDR3 is 16 residues. The V and J ends lost 0 bases and 0 bases, in that order; junction bases with no gene match: 4. Looked up from germline, CDR1 is NSHNY and CDR2 is SYGAGN. The CDR3 bases that were read are TGTGCCAGCAGTGATGGGACAGGGACCGCAAACTCC. Encoded protein: CASSDGTGTANS. In full, the CDR3 is CASSDGTGTANSDYTF.

To note about this clone: The gene symbols are mouse symbols. The DNA ends 4 residues before the CDR3 does, and the rest of the CDR3 is filled in from the germline J gene. The chain links TRBV21 to TRBJ2-3; 10 bases agree with TRBD1. TRBV21 counts as an open reading frame of uncertain function. Trimming removed 2 bases from V and 2 bases from J; junction bases left unmatched: 4. The length of the CDR3 is 16 residues. CDR3 sequence: CASSQRGTGDAETLYF. The sequenced part of the CDR3 DNA is TGTGCTAGCAGTCAACGAGGGACAGGGGATGCAGAA.

As regards this clone: Gene and germline names: mouse. The CDR3 end is not reached by the read, which stops 4 residues before it; the germline J gene fills it in. The chain is built from TRBV1 and TRBJ1-2, with D possibly TRBD1 on 6 matching bases. Trimming removed 1 base from V and 0 bases from J, with 12 bases in between. This CDR3 spans 16 amino acids. Germline-derived CDR1 and CDR2 are NSQYPW and LRSPGD (reference sequence). The CDR3 sequence: CTCSAASGTTNSDYTF. The CDR3 DNA, read in part, is TGCACCTGCAGTGCAGCCTCCGGGACAACAAACTCC.

The sample holds a few counts of this clone. Genes and germline are mouse. Read coverage stops 4 residues before the CDR3 terminus; the germline J gene supplies the remainder. The chain couples TRBV19 to TRBJ2-5; D remains unclear. This CDR3 is built from 13 residues. Trimming left V 6 bases short and J 2 bases short, with 10 bases between. Per germline, CDR1 FNHDT and CDR2 SITEND (reference sequence). CDR3 DNA (partial): TGTGCCAGCACCAAGAGGTTCCAAGAC. This translates into CASTKRFQD. The complete CDR3 reads CASTKRFQDTQYF.

This clone was seen only a few times. Mouse germline and gene names are used. CDR3: CASSDRLDIYAEQFF. CDR3 bases read: TGTGCCAGCAGTGATAGGTTGGACATCTATGCT. The chain couples TRBV13-1 to TRBJ2-1, with D perhaps TRBD1 (5 bases). Read sequence stops 4 residues before the CDR3 end, and the germline J gene provides the missing end. Germline lookup yields CDR1 NSHNY and CDR2 SYGAGN. Trimming took 1 base from V and 3 from J, leaving 11 bases between them. There are 15 residues in the CDR3.

About this clone itself: The genes are named according to mouse. The CDR3 goes on 4 residues after the read ends, and that part is filled in from the germline J gene. This rearrangement joins TRBV13-1 to TRBJ2-7, with 7 bases aligning to TRBD1. The V gene's germline CDR1 is NSHNY and CDR2 SYGAGN. V lost 3 bases, J lost 2 bases, and 2 bases stayed unmatched. The CDR3 totals 13 residues. The CDR3 reads CASSVGTAYEQYF. CDR3 bases read: TGTGCCAGCAGTGTCGGGACAGCCTAT.

This clone was found a few times. The listed genes are named as in mouse. Here the CDR3 reads CASSLGGWSAETLYF. The part of the CDR3 DNA that was read is TGTGCCAGCAGCCTGGGGGGGTGGAGTGCAGAA. V gene TRBV13-1 combines with J gene TRBJ2-3; TRBD2 agrees at 9 bases. The read stops 4 residues short of the end of the CDR3; the missing end is completed from the germline J gene. CDR1 NSHNY and CDR2 SYGAGN come from the germline V gene. The J segment lost 0 bases and the V segment lost 5 bases, leaving 4 bases of the junction unmatched. The CDR3 contains 15 residues.

Comment on this clone: Here the gene names and germline are mouse. The read ends 4 residues early relative to the CDR3; the germline J gene fills the gap. The V gene is TRBV5, the J gene TRBJ1-2, with D possibly matching TRBD1 (6 bases). Trimming pared 0 bases from V and 4 bases from J, leaving 9 bases between. The CDR3 runs to 14 residues. Germline assignment: CDR1 LGHNA and CDR2 YNLKQL (reference sequence). The CDR3 loop is CASSQDTRGSDYTF. The sequenced part of the CDR3 DNA is TGTGCCAGCAGCCAAGATACCAGGGGCTCC.

As concerns this clone: Genes and germline are mouse. The read stops 3 residues short of the end of the CDR3; the missing end is completed from the germline J gene. Other nucleotide sequences from this sample produce the same CDR3. V gene TRBV13-1 combines with J gene TRBJ1-6; 8 nucleotides agree with TRBD1. TRBJ1-6 is an ORF, and what it does is uncertain. The CDR3 totals 14 residues. V lost 3 bases, J lost 7 bases, and 3 bases stayed unmatched. CDR1 is NSHNY and CDR2 is SYGAGN in the germline V gene. Partial CDR3 DNA: TGTGCCAGCAGTGGACAGGGGAGGAATTCGCCC. It specifies CASSGQGRNSP. The CDR3, in full, reads CASSGQGRNSPLYF.

This clone showed up just a few times. Mouse names are used for the genes. Read sequence stops 4 residues before the CDR3 end, and the germline J gene provides the missing end. The rearrangement links TRBV1 to TRBJ1-2; 7 nucleotides line up with TRBD1. V shed 1 base and J 0 bases; nucleotides not matched to a gene: 2. Germline values: CDR1 NSQYPW, CDR2 LRSPGD (reference sequence). The CDR3 loop spans 15 amino acids. The CDR3: CTCSAGDSTNSDYTF. The DNA read from the CDR3 is TGCACCTGCAGTGCAGGGGACAGCACAAACTCC.

This clone was seen more than once but under ten times. Gene names follow the mouse nomenclature. CDR3 residues: CASSKGLGGPQDTQYF. The covered CDR3 bases are TGTGCCAGCAGTAAGGGACTGGGGGGACCCCAAGAC. The chain is built from TRBV13-3 and TRBJ2-5; 12 bases are a match to TRBD2. The read terminates 4 residues ahead of where the CDR3 ends, so the germline J gene completes it. The CDR3 loop spans 16 amino acids. J gave up 2 bases and V 4 bases, and 5 bases lay outside the gene matches. CDR1 is NNHDY and CDR2 is SYVADS in the germline V gene.

This clone was detected only a few times. Gene names denote mouse genes. The CDR3 extends 4 residues past the end of the read, so its final part is completed from the germline J gene. The chain employs TRBV13-2 and TRBJ2-2, with TRBD1 matching over 7 bases. Trimming at V came to 0 bases and at J to 2 bases, leaving 4 bases not matched to a gene. The CDR3 length is 16 residues. Germline CDR1 is NNHNN and CDR2 is SYGAGS (reference sequence). Partial CDR3 DNA: TGTGCCAGCGGTGATGCCCGCAGGGGGAACACCGGG. Amino acid sequence: CASGDARRGNTG. The entire CDR3 protein reads CASGDARRGNTGQLYF.